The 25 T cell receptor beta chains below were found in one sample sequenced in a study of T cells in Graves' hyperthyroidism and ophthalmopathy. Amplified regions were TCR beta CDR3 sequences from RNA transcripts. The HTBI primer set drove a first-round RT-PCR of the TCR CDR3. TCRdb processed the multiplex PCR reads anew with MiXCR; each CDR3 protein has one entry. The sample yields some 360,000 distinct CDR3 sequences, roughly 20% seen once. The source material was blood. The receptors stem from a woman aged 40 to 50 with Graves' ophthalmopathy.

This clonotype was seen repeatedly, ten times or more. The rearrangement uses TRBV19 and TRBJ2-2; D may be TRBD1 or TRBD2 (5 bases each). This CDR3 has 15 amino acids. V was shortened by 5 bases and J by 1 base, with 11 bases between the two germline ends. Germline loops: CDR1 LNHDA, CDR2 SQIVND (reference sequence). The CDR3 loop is CASSVGTVNTGELFF. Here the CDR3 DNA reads TGTGCCAGTAGTGTCGGGACGGTGAACACCGGGGAGCTGTTTTTT.

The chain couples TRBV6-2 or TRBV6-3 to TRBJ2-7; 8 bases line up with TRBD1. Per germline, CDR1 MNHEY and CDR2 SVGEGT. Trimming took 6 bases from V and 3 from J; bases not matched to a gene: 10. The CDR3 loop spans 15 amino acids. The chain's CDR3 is CASSRAQGANYEQYF. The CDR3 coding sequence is TGTGCCAGCAGCAGAGCCCAGGGGGCTAACTACGAGCAGTACTTC.

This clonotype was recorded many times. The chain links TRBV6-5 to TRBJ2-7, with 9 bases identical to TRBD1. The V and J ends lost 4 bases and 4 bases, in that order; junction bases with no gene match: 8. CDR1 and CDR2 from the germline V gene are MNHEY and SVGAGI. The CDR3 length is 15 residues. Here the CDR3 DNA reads TGTGCCAGCAGTTTCGGACAGGGGAGGTGGTACGAGCAGTACTTC. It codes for CASSFGQGRWYEQYF.

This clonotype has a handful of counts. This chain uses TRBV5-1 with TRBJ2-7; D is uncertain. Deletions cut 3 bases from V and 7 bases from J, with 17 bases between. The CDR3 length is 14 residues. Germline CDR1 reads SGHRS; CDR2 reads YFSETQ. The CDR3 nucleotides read TGCGCCAGCAGCTATAGACGGAACCTAGGTGAGCAGTACTTC. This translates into CASSYRRNLGEQYF.

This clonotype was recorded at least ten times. The CDR3 is CASSSAEANYGYTF. The CDR3 DNA reads TGTGCCAGCAGTTCCGCGGAGGCTAACTATGGCTACACCTTC. The chain recombines TRBV12-3 or TRBV12-4 with TRBJ1-2; D ambiguous. The CDR3 loop spans 14 amino acids. Trimming took 4 bases from V and 0 from J, leaving 9 bases between them.

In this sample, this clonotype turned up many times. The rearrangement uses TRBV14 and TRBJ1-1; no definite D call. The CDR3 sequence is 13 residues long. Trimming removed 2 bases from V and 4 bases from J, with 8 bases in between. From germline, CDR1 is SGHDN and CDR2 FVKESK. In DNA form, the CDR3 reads TGTGCCAGCAGCCAATTTTGGGGCACTGAAGCTTTCTTT. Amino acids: CASSQFWGTEAFF.

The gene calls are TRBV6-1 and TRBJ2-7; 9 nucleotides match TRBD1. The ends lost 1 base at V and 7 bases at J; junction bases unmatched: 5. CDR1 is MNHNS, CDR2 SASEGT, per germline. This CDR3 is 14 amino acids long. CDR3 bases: TGTGCCAGCAGTGAAGGGACAGGGGCCGGGGAGCAGTACTTC. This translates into CASSEGTGAGEQYF.

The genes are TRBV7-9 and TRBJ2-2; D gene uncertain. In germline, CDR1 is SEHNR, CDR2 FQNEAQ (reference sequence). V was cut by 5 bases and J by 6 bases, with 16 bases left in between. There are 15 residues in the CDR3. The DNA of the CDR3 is TGTGCCAGCAGCCCTCTAAGTCCAGTTGCCGGGGAGCTGTTTTTT. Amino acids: CASSPLSPVAGELFF.

This CDR3 is CASSLMPQATNTEAFF. For the CDR3, the DNA is TGTGCCAGCAGCTTAATGCCGCAGGCTACGAACACTGAAGCTTTCTTT. The chain couples TRBV6-2 or TRBV6-3 to TRBJ1-1; D is unresolved. Germline V gene data show CDR1 as MNHEY and CDR2 as SVGEGT. This CDR3 contains 16 residues. Between the trimmed V and J ends, which lost 6 bases and 1 base, there was a span of 18 bases.

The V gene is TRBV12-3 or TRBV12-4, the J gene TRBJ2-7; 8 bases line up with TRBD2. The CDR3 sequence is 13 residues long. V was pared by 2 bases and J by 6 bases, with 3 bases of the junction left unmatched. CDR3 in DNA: TGTGCCAGCAGTTTAAGCGGGGGCGCCGAGCAGTACTTC. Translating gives CASSLSGGAEQYF.

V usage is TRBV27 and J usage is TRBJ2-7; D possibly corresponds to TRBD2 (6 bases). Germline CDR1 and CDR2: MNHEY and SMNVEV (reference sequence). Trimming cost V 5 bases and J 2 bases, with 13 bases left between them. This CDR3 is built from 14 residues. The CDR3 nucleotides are TGTGCCAGCAGTGTTAGCGGAAGAACCTACGAGCAGTACTTC. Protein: CASSVSGRTYEQYF.

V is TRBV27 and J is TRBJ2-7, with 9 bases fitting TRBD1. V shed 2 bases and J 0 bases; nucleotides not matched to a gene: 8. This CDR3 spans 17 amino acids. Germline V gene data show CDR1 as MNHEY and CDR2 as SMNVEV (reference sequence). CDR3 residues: CASSLSGTGFYSYEQYF. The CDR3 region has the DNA TGTGCCAGCAGTTTAAGTGGGACAGGGTTTTACTCCTACGAGCAGTACTTC.

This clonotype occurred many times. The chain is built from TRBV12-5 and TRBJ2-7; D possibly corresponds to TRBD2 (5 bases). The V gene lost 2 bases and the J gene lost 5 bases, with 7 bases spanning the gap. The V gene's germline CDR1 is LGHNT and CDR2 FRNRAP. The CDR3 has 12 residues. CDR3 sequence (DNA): TGTGCTAGTGGTTTGTTCGGGGACGAGCAGTACTTC. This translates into CASGLFGDEQYF.

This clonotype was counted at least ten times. CDR3 protein: CSVGGTGTGGELFF. DNA of the CDR3: TGCAGCGTTGGTGGGACAGGGACGGGCGGGGAGCTGTTTTTT. The gene calls are TRBV29-1 and TRBJ2-2, with TRBD1 identical over 9 bases. With V trimmed by 4 bases and J by 7 bases, 7 bases remained unmatched. The germline V gene has CDR1 SQVTM and CDR2 ANQGSEA. CDR3 length: 14 residues.

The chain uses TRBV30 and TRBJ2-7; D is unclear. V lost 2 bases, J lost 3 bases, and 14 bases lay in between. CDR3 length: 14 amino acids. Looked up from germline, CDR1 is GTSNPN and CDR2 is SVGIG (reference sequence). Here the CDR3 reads CAWSFGDVFYEQYF. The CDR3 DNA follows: TGTGCCTGGAGTTTCGGAGACGTCTTCTACGAGCAGTACTTC.

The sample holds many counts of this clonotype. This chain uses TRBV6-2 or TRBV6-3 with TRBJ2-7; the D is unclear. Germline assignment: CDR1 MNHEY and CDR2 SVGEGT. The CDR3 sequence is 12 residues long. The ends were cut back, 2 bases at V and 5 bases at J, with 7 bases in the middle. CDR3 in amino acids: CASSYPWDEQYF. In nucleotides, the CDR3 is TGTGCCAGCAGTTACCCCTGGGACGAGCAGTACTTC.

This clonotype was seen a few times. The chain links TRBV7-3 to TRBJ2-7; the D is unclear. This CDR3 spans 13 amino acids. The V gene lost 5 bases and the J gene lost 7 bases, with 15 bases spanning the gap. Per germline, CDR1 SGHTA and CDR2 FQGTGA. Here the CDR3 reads CASSPGPFSEQYF. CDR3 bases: TGTGCCAGCAGCCCCGGACCCTTCTCGGAGCAGTACTTC.

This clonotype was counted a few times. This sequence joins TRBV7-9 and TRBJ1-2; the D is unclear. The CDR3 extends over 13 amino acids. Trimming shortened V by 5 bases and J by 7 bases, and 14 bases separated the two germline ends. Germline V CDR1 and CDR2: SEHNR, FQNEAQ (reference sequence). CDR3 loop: CASSPLEEAGYTF. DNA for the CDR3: TGTGCCAGCAGCCCCCTTGAGGAAGCTGGCTACACCTTC.

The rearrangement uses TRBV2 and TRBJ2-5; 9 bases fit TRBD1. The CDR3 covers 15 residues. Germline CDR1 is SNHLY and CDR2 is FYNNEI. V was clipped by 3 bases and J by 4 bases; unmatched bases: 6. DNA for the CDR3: TGTGCCAGCAGTGAGCAGGGACAGGGAAGAGAGACCCAGTACTTC. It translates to CASSEQGQGRETQYF.

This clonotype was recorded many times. The CDR3 sequence: CASTPTGTGELFF. Here the CDR3 DNA reads TGTGCCAGTACCCCGACGGGAACCGGGGAGCTGTTTTTT. The chain has TRBV19 and TRBJ2-2; TRBD2 is a possible D gene (5 bases). CDR1 and CDR2 (germline): LNHDA, SQIVND (reference sequence). The V gene lost 7 bases and the J gene lost 5 bases, with 11 bases spanning the gap. There are 13 residues in the CDR3.

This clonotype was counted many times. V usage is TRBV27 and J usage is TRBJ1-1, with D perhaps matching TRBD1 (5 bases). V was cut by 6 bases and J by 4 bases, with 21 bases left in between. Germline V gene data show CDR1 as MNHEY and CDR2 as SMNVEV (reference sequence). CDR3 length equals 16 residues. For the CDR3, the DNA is TGTGCCAGCAGGCCGAATCCTCGGGACGGTGGCACTGAAGCTTTCTTT. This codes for CASRPNPRDGGTEAFF.

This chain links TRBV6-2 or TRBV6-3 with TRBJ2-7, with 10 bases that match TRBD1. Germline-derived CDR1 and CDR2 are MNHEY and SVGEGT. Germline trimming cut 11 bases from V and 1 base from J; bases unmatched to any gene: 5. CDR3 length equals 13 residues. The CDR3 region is CACRDRGSYEQYF. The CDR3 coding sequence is TGTGCCTGTCGGGACAGGGGATCCTACGAGCAGTACTTC.

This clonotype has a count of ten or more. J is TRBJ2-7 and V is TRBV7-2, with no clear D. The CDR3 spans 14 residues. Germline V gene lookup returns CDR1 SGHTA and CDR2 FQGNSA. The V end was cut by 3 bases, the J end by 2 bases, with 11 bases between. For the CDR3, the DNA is TGTGCCAGCAGCTTGCTCGTTTCTACCTACGAGCAGTACTTC. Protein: CASSLLVSTYEQYF.

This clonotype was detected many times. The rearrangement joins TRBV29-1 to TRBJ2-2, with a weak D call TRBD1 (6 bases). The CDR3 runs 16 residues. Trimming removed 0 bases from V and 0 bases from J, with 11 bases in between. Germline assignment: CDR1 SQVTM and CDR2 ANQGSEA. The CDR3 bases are TGCAGCGTTGAAGACCAGGGACAAACGAACACCGGGGAGCTGTTTTTT. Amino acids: CSVEDQGQTNTGELFF.

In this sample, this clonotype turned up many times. CDR3 coding DNA: TGTGCCAGCAGTGAAGCGGGGGCAGGACCCTCTGGAAACACCATATATTTT. Translation: CASSEAGAGPSGNTIYF. V usage is TRBV6-1 and J usage is TRBJ1-3; perhaps TRBD1 as D (6 bases). This CDR3 has 17 residues. Germline loops: CDR1 MNHNS, CDR2 SASEGT. Trimming left V 0 bases short and J 0 bases short, with 12 bases between.